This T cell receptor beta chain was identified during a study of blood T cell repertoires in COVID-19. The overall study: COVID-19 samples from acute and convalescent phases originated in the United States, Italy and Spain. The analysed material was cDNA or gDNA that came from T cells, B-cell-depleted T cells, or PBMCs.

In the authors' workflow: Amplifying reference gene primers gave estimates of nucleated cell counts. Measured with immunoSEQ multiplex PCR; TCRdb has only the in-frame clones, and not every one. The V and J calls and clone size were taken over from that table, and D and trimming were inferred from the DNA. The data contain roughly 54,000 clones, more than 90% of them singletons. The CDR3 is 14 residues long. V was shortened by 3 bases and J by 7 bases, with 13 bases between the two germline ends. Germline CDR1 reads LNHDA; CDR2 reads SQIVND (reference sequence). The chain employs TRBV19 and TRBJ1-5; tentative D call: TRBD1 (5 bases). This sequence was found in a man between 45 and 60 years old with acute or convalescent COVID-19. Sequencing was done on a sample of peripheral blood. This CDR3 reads CASSIGQGGQPQHF. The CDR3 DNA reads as TGTGCCAGTAGTATCGGGCAGGGAGGACAGCCCCAGCATTTT.